The T cell receptor beta chain described here comes from a study of OX40 agonist ivuxolimab in advanced cancers. The repertoire was sequenced with immunoSEQ multiplex PCR; TCRdb's copy has only in-frame clones and lacks some. The data hold 45,000 to 50,000 clones, with 85% to 90% observed a single time. The CDR3 length is 14 residues. Germline CDR1 is MNHEY and CDR2 is SMNVEV (reference sequence). V lost 2 bases, J lost 3 bases, and 10 bases lay in between. The chain has TRBV27 and TRBJ1-2; D is uncertain. This receptor was obtained from an adult with an advanced solid tumor such as melanoma, head and neck, liver or kidney cancer. Here the sequenced sample was CD4+ or CD8+ T cells sorted from blood, taken in a trial of the OX40 agonist ivuxolimab. CDR3 in DNA: TGTGCCAGCAGTTTAACATGGCAGGACTATGGCTACACCTTC. This codes for CASSLTWQDYGYTF.